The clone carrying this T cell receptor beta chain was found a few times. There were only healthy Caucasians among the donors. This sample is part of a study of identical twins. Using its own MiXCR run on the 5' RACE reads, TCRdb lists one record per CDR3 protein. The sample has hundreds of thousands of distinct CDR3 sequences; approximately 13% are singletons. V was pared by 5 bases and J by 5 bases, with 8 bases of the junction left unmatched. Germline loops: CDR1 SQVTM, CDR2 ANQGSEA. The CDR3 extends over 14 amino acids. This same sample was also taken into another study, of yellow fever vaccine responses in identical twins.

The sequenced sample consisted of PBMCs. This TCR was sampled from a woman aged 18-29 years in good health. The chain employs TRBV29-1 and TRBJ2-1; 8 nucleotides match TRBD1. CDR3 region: CSVFKDRVNNEQFF. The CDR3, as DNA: TGCAGCGTTTTTAAGGACAGGGTGAACAATGAGCAGTTCTTC.